This TCR beta chain originates from a study of control samples from healthy donors and cancer patients. V gave up 4 bases and J gave up 7 bases, with 18 bases separating them. Per the germline V gene, CDR1 is SGDLS and CDR2 is YYNGEE. The CDR3 extends over 15 amino acids. Using immunoSEQ multiplex PCR, the repertoire was profiled, and TCRdb retains in-frame clones only, with some absent. Of about 160,000 clones in the sample, around 96% are singletons; the top ten hold about 8.5%. The sample was blood. This sequence was found in a woman aged 40-49 years in good health. The chain recombines TRBV9 with TRBJ1-5; weak D call: TRBD1 (6 bases). In DNA form, the CDR3 reads TGTGCCAGCAGCTTGGGGGGGGGCGCAGGACAGCCCCAGCATTTT. Translation: CASSLGGGAGQPQHF.